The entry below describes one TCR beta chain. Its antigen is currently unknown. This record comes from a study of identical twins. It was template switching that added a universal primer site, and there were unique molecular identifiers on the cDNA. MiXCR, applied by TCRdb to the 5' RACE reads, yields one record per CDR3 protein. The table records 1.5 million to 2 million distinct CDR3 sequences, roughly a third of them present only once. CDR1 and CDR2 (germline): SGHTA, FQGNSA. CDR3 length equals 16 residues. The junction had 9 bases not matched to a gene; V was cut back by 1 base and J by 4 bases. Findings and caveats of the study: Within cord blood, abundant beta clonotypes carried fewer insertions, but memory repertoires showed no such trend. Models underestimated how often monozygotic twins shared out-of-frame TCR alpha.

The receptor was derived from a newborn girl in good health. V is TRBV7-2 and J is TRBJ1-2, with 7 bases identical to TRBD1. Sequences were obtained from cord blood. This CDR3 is CASSLETGVIRYGYTF. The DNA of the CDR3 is TGTGCCAGCAGCTTAGAAACAGGGGTGATACGCTATGGCTACACCTTC.